The 20 T cell receptor beta chains below were found in one sample sequenced in a study of human T cells and chemical hapten exposure. TCRdb re-analysed the RACE reads in MiXCR, keeping a single row per CDR3 protein. Among fewer than 200,000 distinct CDR3 sequences listed, around 22% were seen once. Time point of the sample: patch test 1, 2 weeks after DPC sensitization. Treatment denoted: therapeutic diphenylcyclopropenone sensitization with weekly scalp DPC. The material was whole blood, obtained in connection with sensitization to the hapten diphenylcyclopropenone (DPC). All receptors derive from a woman in her forties or fifties with alopecia areata. Some clones in this sample may be carry-over from other donors' samples.

The V and J genes are TRBV12-3 or TRBV12-4 and TRBJ2-1; 8 nucleotides match TRBD2. The CDR3 covers 15 residues. V trimming: 7 bases; J trimming: 0 bases; junction bases outside the gene matches: 5. CDR3 nucleotide sequence: TGTGCCAGCACCGCAAGCGGGGGCTCCTACAATGAGCAGTTCTTC. This sequence encodes CASTASGGSYNEQFF.

This chain uses TRBV20-1 with TRBJ1-4; 12 bases align to TRBD1. Germline CDR1 is DFQATT and CDR2 is SNEGSKA (reference sequence). J was trimmed by 3 bases and V by 6 bases; bases with no gene match: 8. The CDR3 runs 16 residues. The CDR3, as DNA: TGCAGTGCCTCCCCGGGACAGGGGGCACCTAATGAAAAACTGTTTTTT. It translates to CSASPGQGAPNEKLFF.

The J gene is TRBJ2-1, the V gene TRBV29-1, with 7 bases identical to TRBD2. The CDR3 extends over 12 amino acids. With 4 bases clipped from V and 12 bases from J, the junction kept 9 bases outside the gene matches. Looked up from germline, CDR1 is SQVTM and CDR2 is ANQGSEA. The CDR3 DNA reads TGCAGCGTTGTGCATCGGGGAGGGCCGCAGTTCTTC. Residues: CSVVHRGGPQFF.

This clonotype was picked up a small number of times. The chain joins TRBV20-1 to TRBJ2-1; 7 nucleotides match TRBD1. The length of the CDR3 is 16 residues. Germline lookup yields CDR1 DFQATT and CDR2 SNEGSKA (reference sequence). Trimming removed 5 bases from V and 2 bases from J; junction bases left unmatched: 12. The CDR3 DNA follows: TGCAGTGCTGTCCCACCGGGACAGCGCCCCTACAATGAGCAGTTCTTC. Translating gives CSAVPPGQRPYNEQFF.

This clonotype was recorded only once. This chain connects TRBV5-1 to TRBJ2-7, with D unclear. The CDR3 loop spans 14 amino acids. Trimming took 4 bases from V and 4 from J, leaving 15 bases between them. Germline values: CDR1 SGHRS, CDR2 YFSETQ. The CDR3 is CASSADTIRYEQYF. The CDR3 nucleotides read TGCGCCAGCAGCGCCGACACCATCAGATACGAGCAGTACTTC. The full variable domain, in which reference TRBV5-1 and TRBJ2-7 provide the parts outside the CDR3, is KAGVTQTPRYLIKTRGQQVTLSCSPISGHRSVSWYQQTPGQGLQFLFEYFSETQRNKGNFPGRFSGRQFSNSRSEMNVSTLELGDSALYLCASSADTIRYEQYFGPGTRLTVT.

The chain has TRBV20-1 and TRBJ2-4, with D perhaps TRBD1 (6 bases). This CDR3 has 15 amino acids. In germline, CDR1 is DFQATT, CDR2 SNEGSKA (reference sequence). The V and J ends lost 0 bases and 7 bases respectively, with 16 bases between them. The DNA of the CDR3 is TGCAGTGCTAGAGATGAAAACAGGGCTGCCAACATTCAGTACTTC. Translated: CSARDENRAANIQYF.

This clonotype was observed a handful of times. The chain recombines TRBV20-1 with TRBJ2-1, with unresolved D. The V gene lost 2 bases and the J gene lost 1 base, with 18 bases spanning the gap. The CDR3 runs to 17 residues. The V gene's germline CDR1 is DFQATT and CDR2 SNEGSKA (reference sequence). The CDR3 DNA is TGCAGTGCTAGACGTCCTGCAGGTTCACGTTCCTACAATGAGCAGTTCTTC. Residues: CSARRPAGSRSYNEQFF.

CDR3 residues: CASSSVDPRDEQFF. The DNA of the CDR3 is TGCGCCAGCAGCTCGGTGGACCCTCGAGATGAGCAGTTCTTC. This chain links TRBV5-1 with TRBJ2-1; D not resolved. V lost 3 bases and J lost 8, with 15 bases in between. Germline loops: CDR1 SGHRS, CDR2 YFSETQ. The CDR3 has 14 residues.

This chain links TRBV12-3 or TRBV12-4 with TRBJ2-7; no clear D gene. The CDR3 length is 14 residues. Trimming removed 0 bases from V and 3 bases from J, with 9 bases in between. The CDR3 loop reads CASSLAGTNYEQYF. In DNA, the CDR3 is TGTGCCAGCAGTTTAGCGGGAACAAACTACGAGCAGTACTTC.

In this sample, this clonotype turned up once. The genes are TRBV24-1 and TRBJ1-1; 7 bases are shared with TRBD1. V was pared by 2 bases and J by 6 bases, with 11 bases of the junction left unmatched. This CDR3 is 16 amino acids long. CDR1 and CDR2 (germline): KGHDR, SFDVKD. Written as DNA, the CDR3 is TGTGCCACCAGTGATTCCTCCAGGGGGTTGCAGGCTGAAGCTTTCTTT. Encoded protein: CATSDSSRGLQAEAFF.

V usage is TRBV20-1 and J usage is TRBJ2-1; D gene unclear. The germline V and J ends were trimmed by 3 bases and 2 bases, with 17 bases remaining between them. The length of the CDR3 is 16 residues. Germline V gives CDR1 DFQATT, CDR2 SNEGSKA (reference sequence). The CDR3 bases are TGCAGTGCTAGCCCCCCCCTCCTGTGGACCTACAATGAGCAGTTCTTC. It codes for CSASPPLLWTYNEQFF.

The chain couples TRBV11-2 to TRBJ1-2; 9 bases match TRBD1. This CDR3 region has 14 residues. With V trimmed by 3 bases and J by 4 bases, 3 bases remained unmatched. Germline CDR1 SGHAT, CDR2 FQNNGV. CDR3 DNA sequence: TGTGCCAGCAGCTTGACAGGGGGTGCCTATGGCTACACCTTC. Residues: CASSLTGGAYGYTF.

This clonotype was counted only a few times. The chain has TRBV3-1 and TRBJ2-3; 11 positions agree with TRBD2. The V gene's germline CDR1 is LGHDT and CDR2 YNNKEL (reference sequence). The CDR3 covers 16 residues. V trimming: 5 bases; J trimming: 5 bases; junction bases outside the gene matches: 9. The CDR3 DNA reads TGTGCCAGCAGCTCCCGCATAGCGGGAGGGAGAGATACGCAGTATTTT. This codes for CASSSRIAGGRDTQYF.

The rearrangement joins TRBV7-9 to TRBJ2-7, with TRBD1 matching 7 bases. Germline CDR1 SEHNR, CDR2 FQNEAQ (reference sequence). J lost 7 bases, V lost 4 bases, and 10 bases had no gene match. This CDR3 spans 14 amino acids. The CDR3 nucleotides read TGTGCCAGCAGCTCCCTGACAGGGCGGATTGAGCAGTACTTC. This translates into CASSSLTGRIEQYF.

This clonotype was counted a few times. The rearrangement joins TRBV20-1 to TRBJ2-1; 12 bases fit TRBD2. CDR3 length: 13 residues. CDR1 and CDR2 (germline): DFQATT, SNEGSKA (reference sequence). V trimming: 6 bases; J trimming: 7 bases; junction bases outside the gene matches: 4. The CDR3 coding sequence is TGCAGTGCCCTAGCGGGAGGGTTTAATGAGCAGTTCTTC. Protein: CSALAGGFNEQFF.

V gene TRBV5-1 combines with J gene TRBJ1-2, with 9 nucleotides matching TRBD1. The V and J ends lost 4 bases and 2 bases, in that order; junction bases with no gene match: 9. This CDR3 has 16 amino acids. Per the germline V gene, CDR1 is SGHRS and CDR2 is YFSETQ. In DNA form, the CDR3 reads TGCGCCAGCAGCCCCGTCGGACAGGGGTCGAACTATGGCTACACCTTC. Its protein product is CASSPVGQGSNYGYTF. The entire variable domain, with the rest obtained from reference TRBV5-1 and TRBJ1-2, is as follows: KAGVTQTPRYLIKTRGQQVTLSCSPISGHRSVSWYQQTPGQGLQFLFEYFSETQRNKGNFPGRFSGRQFSNSRSEMNVSTLELGDSALYLCASSPVGQGSNYGYTFGSGTRLTVV.

J is TRBJ1-1 and V is TRBV6-6, with no clear D. Trimming stripped 2 bases from V and 7 bases from J, with 8 bases between. The germline gives CDR1 MNHNY, CDR2 SVGAGI (reference sequence). The CDR3 is 12 residues long. The CDR3 nucleotides are TGTGCCAGCAGTTACGTGACGTATGAAGCTTTCTTT. Protein: CASSYVTYEAFF.

This clonotype occurred a few times. J is TRBJ2-1 and V is TRBV30; 7 bases match TRBD1. The CDR3 totals 19 residues. CDR1 is GTSNPN and CDR2 is SVGIG in the germline V gene (reference sequence). After removal of 1 base from V and 0 bases from J, the junction contained 15 bases not matched to a gene. The CDR3: CAWSGTGWARAGSYNEQFF. In DNA form, the CDR3 reads TGTGCCTGGAGTGGGACAGGTTGGGCTCGCGCGGGCTCCTACAATGAGCAGTTCTTC.

The chain is built from TRBV3-1 and TRBJ1-4; 10 bases are shared with TRBD1. The CDR3 sequence is 16 residues long. J was trimmed by 5 bases and V by 1 base; bases with no gene match: 4. CDR1 and CDR2 from the germline V gene are LGHDT and YNNKEL (reference sequence). As DNA, the CDR3 is TGTGCCAGCAGCCAAGGCCCGGGACAGGGGAATGAAAAACTGTTTTTT. Protein: CASSQGPGQGNEKLFF.

The genes are TRBV11-2 and TRBJ1-3, with D tentatively TRBD1 (5 bases). The V gene's germline CDR1 is SGHAT and CDR2 FQNNGV. This CDR3 has 15 amino acids. The V gene lost 5 bases and the J gene lost 0 bases, with 11 bases spanning the gap. The CDR3 DNA is TGTGCCAGCAGCCCGGGGCCTTTCTCTGGAAACACCATATATTTT. It encodes CASSPGPFSGNTIYF.